The 30 T cell receptor beta chains given below trace back to one sample, sequenced in a study of T cells in localized non-small cell lung cancer. The data were produced by immunoSEQ multiplex PCR, yet TCRdb's version contains in-frame clones alone and is incomplete. The table includes roughly 20,000 clones, around 83% detected once. The sequenced sample was peripheral blood, obtained before any cancer treatment. The receptors were sampled from a man aged 40 to 70 with stage I lung adenocarcinoma.

As regards this clone: The germline gene is not matched at one end of the junction; a read error may be the cause. V is TRBV5-3 and J is TRBJ1-2, with D possibly matching TRBD1 (6 bases). TRBV5-3 is an ORF for which the function is uncertain. This CDR3 has 14 amino acids. The CDR3 reads CASSLVRGNYGYTF. The CDR3 region has the DNA TGTGCCAGCAGCTTAGTCAGGGGAAACTATGGCTACACCTTC.

There are a few counts of this clone. The chain is built from TRBV7-9 and TRBJ1-1; 11 nucleotides line up with TRBD1. The trim removed 5 bases at V and 3 bases at J, leaving 5 bases unmatched. The CDR3 consists of 15 residues. Germline assignment: CDR1 SEHNR and CDR2 FQNEAQ (reference sequence). The CDR3 sequence is CASSVRDRGDTEAFF. In nucleotides, the CDR3 is TGTGCCAGCAGCGTCCGGGACAGGGGGGACACTGAAGCTTTCTTT.

The rearrangement joins TRBV2 to TRBJ2-1; 10 bases fit TRBD2. This CDR3 region has 15 residues. V lost 1 base and J lost 4; bases outside the gene matches: 1. Germline assignment: CDR1 SNHLY and CDR2 FYNNEI. The CDR3 coding sequence is TGTGCCAGCAGTGAAGGACTAGCGGGTTACAATGAGCAGTTCTTC. Translation gives CASSEGLAGYNEQFF.

This clone is deemed medium-sized. This rearrangement joins TRBV28 to TRBJ1-2; 7 nucleotides align to TRBD1. V was clipped by 6 bases and J by 2 bases; unmatched bases: 6. This CDR3 comprises 14 residues. CDR1 and CDR2 (germline): MDHEN, SYDVKM. In nucleotides, the CDR3 is TGTGCCAGCAGCCCGACAGGGTACAACTATGGCTACACCTTC. Protein sequence: CASSPTGYNYGYTF.

V usage is TRBV7-9 and J usage is TRBJ2-4; D call uncertain. The germline V gene encodes CDR1 SEHNR and CDR2 FQNEAQ (reference sequence). The CDR3 extends over 17 amino acids. V lost 2 bases and J 1 base, leaving 15 bases between the germline ends. The CDR3 DNA reads TGTGCCAGCAGCTTAAGGCCCTCACTCCGGGCCAAAAACATTCAGTACTTC. It encodes CASSLRPSLRAKNIQYF.

The chain carries TRBV7-9 and TRBJ2-1; 7 bases line up with TRBD1. Germline trimming cut 5 bases from V and 5 bases from J; bases unmatched to any gene: 9. The CDR3 extends over 15 amino acids. The germline gives CDR1 SEHNR, CDR2 FQNEAQ (reference sequence). The CDR3 loop reads CASSPSGTANNEQFF. The CDR3 DNA reads as TGTGCCAGCAGCCCCAGTGGGACAGCGAACAATGAGCAGTTCTTC.

As for this clone: This same CDR3 is encoded by further DNA sequences in the sample. The rearrangement links TRBV4-2 to TRBJ2-2; D is perhaps TRBD2 (7 bases). The V gene lost 3 bases and the J gene lost 5 bases, with 16 bases spanning the gap. Germline loops: CDR1 LGHNA, CDR2 YNFKEQ. The CDR3 totals 16 residues. CDR3 protein: CASSHREGGVTGELFF. The CDR3 region has the DNA TGTGCCAGCAGCCATAGGGAGGGGGGTGTGACCGGGGAGCTGTTTTTT.

This rearrangement joins TRBV28 to TRBJ2-5, with D possibly TRBD1 on 6 matching bases. The CDR3 runs 14 residues. The germline V gene encodes CDR1 MDHEN and CDR2 SYDVKM. Trimming took 6 bases from V and 5 from J, leaving 16 bases between them. CDR3: CASSERGNWETQYF. CDR3 nucleotide sequence: TGTGCCAGCAGCGAAAGGGGGAATTGGGAGACCCAGTACTTC.

Turning to this clone: One end of the junction does not line up with germline, which may come from a read error. The chain has TRBV5-1 and TRBJ1-4; D is unresolved. Per germline, CDR1 SGHRS and CDR2 YFSETQ. The CDR3 extends over 13 amino acids. The CDR3 nucleotides are TGCGCCAGCAGCTTGGCCCCTAAGGAAAAACTGTTTTTT. Its protein product is CASSLAPKEKLFF.

V usage is TRBV6-4 and J usage is TRBJ2-3; possible D gene TRBD1, 6 bases. Looked up from germline, CDR1 is MRHNA and CDR2 is SNTAGT. The V end was cut by 3 bases, the J end by 4 bases, with 11 bases between. The CDR3 totals 14 residues. The CDR3 spells CASSEAKGADTQYF. CDR3 nucleotides: TGTGCCAGCAGTGAAGCGAAGGGGGCAGATACGCAGTATTTT.

V is TRBV7-6 and J is TRBJ2-7; 9 positions agree with TRBD2. The CDR3 loop spans 16 amino acids. Germline lookup yields CDR1 SGHVS and CDR2 FNYEAQ. Trimming at V came to 0 bases and at J to 2 bases, leaving 5 bases not matched to a gene. CDR3 bases: TGTGCCAGCAGCTTAGCGTCCGCGGGGGGGCCCTACGAGCAGTACTTC. Its translation: CASSLASAGGPYEQYF.

This chain's CDR3 is CASSMRGRGNTGELFF. DNA of the CDR3: TGTGCCAGTAGTATGAGGGGGCGCGGGAACACCGGGGAGCTGTTTTTT. The rearrangement joins TRBV19 to TRBJ2-2; 7 bases agree with TRBD1. From germline, CDR1 is LNHDA and CDR2 SQIVND (reference sequence). The CDR3 has 16 residues. J lost 1 base, V lost 3 bases, and 5 bases had no gene match.

The chain links TRBV6-6 to TRBJ2-7; 10 bases map to TRBD1. V shed 2 bases and J 4 bases; nucleotides not matched to a gene: 5. Germline-derived CDR1 and CDR2 are MNHNY and SVGAGI (reference sequence). CDR3 length: 15 residues. In DNA form, the CDR3 reads TGTGCCAGCAGTTACAACGGACAGGGGGGATACGAGCAGTACTTC. It encodes CASSYNGQGGYEQYF.

The chain combines TRBV30 with TRBJ2-7, with D perhaps TRBD1 or TRBD2 (5 bases each). Germline lookup yields CDR1 GTSNPN and CDR2 SVGIG (reference sequence). V shed 3 bases and J shed 1 base, with 7 bases lying between them. The CDR3 spans 12 residues. The CDR3 spells CAWRGVSYEQYF. In nucleotides, the CDR3 is TGTGCCTGGAGGGGGGTATCCTACGAGCAGTACTTC.

This clone was picked up one time. The chain uses TRBV18 and TRBJ2-5; D is undetermined. Germline-derived CDR1 and CDR2 are KGHSH and LQKENI. V was shortened by 2 bases and J by 3 bases, with 4 bases between the two germline ends. This CDR3 is built from 12 residues. DNA for the CDR3: TGTGCCAGCTCACCAGGGGAAGAGACCCAGTACTTC. Translation gives CASSPGEETQYF. The whole variable domain, filled in from reference TRBV18 and TRBJ2-5, reads NAGVMQNPRHLVRRRGQEARLRCSPMKGHSHVYWYRQLPEEGLKFMVYLQKENIIDESGMPKERFSAEFPKEGPSILRIQQVVRGDSAAYFCASSPGEETQYFGPGTRLLVL.

This clone was seen only once. This sequence joins TRBV11-3 and TRBJ2-7; the match to TRBD2 covers 7 bases. The germline CDR1 and CDR2 sequences are SGHNT and YENEEA. This CDR3 spans 16 amino acids. Trimming cost V 0 bases and J 3 bases; bases outside gene matches: 8. The CDR3 sequence: CASSLDHRGENYEQYF. CDR3 sequence (DNA): TGTGCCAGCAGCTTAGATCACCGGGGGGAGAACTACGAGCAGTACTTC.

The chain links TRBV4-3 to TRBJ1-2; D might be TRBD1 (6 bases). Trimming cost V 0 bases and J 4 bases, with 15 bases left between them. Germline loops: CDR1 LGHNA, CDR2 YSLEER. The CDR3 contains 16 residues. The CDR3 coding sequence is TGCGCCAGCAGCCAAGATTTAAGGGGGACGGGCTATGGCTACACCTTC. Translated: CASSQDLRGTGYGYTF.

The chain employs TRBV4-1 and TRBJ2-7; 8 bases fit TRBD2. The ends lost 4 bases at V and 3 bases at J; junction bases unmatched: 8. Germline lookup yields CDR1 MGHRA and CDR2 YSYEKL. CDR3 length: 15 amino acids. The CDR3 DNA is TGCGCCAGCAGCCGGCCGGGCGGGAGGCTCTACGAGCAGTACTTC. Translated: CASSRPGGRLYEQYF.

The gene calls are TRBV5-1 and TRBJ2-7; the D gene is possibly TRBD1 (5 bases). This CDR3 has 14 amino acids. CDR1 is SGHRS, CDR2 YFSETQ, per germline. V was pared by 0 bases and J by 1 base, with 8 bases between. The CDR3 sequence is CASSLEGESYEQYF. CDR3 nucleotides: TGCGCCAGCAGCTTGGAAGGGGAATCCTACGAGCAGTACTTC.

The chain couples TRBV5-1 to TRBJ2-1; TRBD2 aligns across 13 bases. CDR1 and CDR2 (germline): SGHRS, YFSETQ. V was clipped by 1 base and J by 0 bases; unmatched bases: 10. This CDR3 is built from 20 residues. The CDR3 loop reads CASSLTGLAGSSSSYNEQFF. For the CDR3, the DNA is TGCGCCAGCAGCTTGACGGGACTAGCGGGGTCCTCAAGCTCCTACAATGAGCAGTTCTTC.

The chain links TRBV25-1 to TRBJ1-5; maybe TRBD1 (6 bases). Germline V gives CDR1 MGHDK, CDR2 SYGVNS. The CDR3 totals 14 residues. Trimming took 4 bases from V and 7 from J, leaving 14 bases between them. The CDR3 coding sequence is TGTGCCAGCAGTGGTACAGGGCAAAGCCAGCCCCAGCATTTT. Its translation is CASSGTGQSQPQHF.

This chain joins TRBV6-1 and TRBJ2-7, with D hard to call. There are 12 residues in the CDR3. The germline gives CDR1 MNHNS, CDR2 SASEGT. The V end lost 2 bases, the J end lost 3 bases, and 5 bases lay between the germline ends. The DNA of the CDR3 is TGTGCCAGCAGTGAAAGGTACTACGAGCAGTACTTC. Translation gives CASSERYYEQYF.

The V call is TRBV7-9, the J call TRBJ2-7; D unresolved. The germline V and J ends were trimmed by 3 bases and 6 bases, with 9 bases remaining between them. CDR1 and CDR2 from the germline V gene are SEHNR and FQNEAQ (reference sequence). The CDR3 totals 12 residues. The CDR3 coding sequence is TGTGCCAGCAGCTTTGAAACGGGCGAGCAGTACTTC. This sequence encodes CASSFETGEQYF.

This clone has a single count. This chain joins TRBV5-4 and TRBJ2-1, with 10 positions matching TRBD2. The CDR3 has 16 amino acids. Unmatched junction bases numbered 6, after V lost 5 bases and J lost 1 base. CDR1 is SGHNT, CDR2 YYREEE, per germline (reference sequence). For the CDR3, the DNA is TGTGCCAGCAGACGAATAGCGGGAGGTTCCTACAATGAGCAGTTCTTC. It specifies CASRRIAGGSYNEQFF.

The chain combines TRBV10-3 with TRBJ2-7, with D possibly being TRBD2 (5 bases). The CDR3 length is 14 residues. CDR1 is ENHRY and CDR2 is SYGVKD in the germline V gene. The germline V and J ends were trimmed by 2 bases and 4 bases, with 12 bases remaining between them. CDR3 sequence: CAISEMDWSYEQYF. CDR3 sequence (DNA): TGTGCCATCAGTGAGATGGACTGGAGTTACGAGCAGTACTTC.

The V and J genes are TRBV2 and TRBJ1-1; D might be TRBD1 (6 bases). V was shortened by 7 bases and J by 0 bases, with 18 bases between the two germline ends. This CDR3 has 16 amino acids. Germline CDR1 and CDR2: SNHLY and FYNNEI. This chain's CDR3 is CASNLGQSLMNTEAFF. In DNA, the CDR3 is TGTGCCAGCAACCTTGGACAGAGTCTTATGAACACTGAAGCTTTCTTT.

The rearrangement joins TRBV29-1 to TRBJ1-1, with TRBD1 identical over 12 bases. The CDR3 sequence is 13 residues long. Germline values: CDR1 SQVTM, CDR2 ANQGSEA. V was clipped by 6 bases and J by 5 bases; unmatched bases: 4. CDR3 bases: TGCAGCGTCGGGACAGGGGGCCGGACTGAAGCTTTCTTT. It yields the protein CSVGTGGRTEAFF.

The chain couples TRBV6-1 to TRBJ1-1; unclear D gene. Germline CDR1 reads MNHNS; CDR2 reads SASEGT. Trimming took 7 bases from V and 1 from J, leaving 10 bases between them. The CDR3 extends over 13 amino acids. CDR3 in DNA: TGTGCCAGCACCCTAGGGAGGAACACTGAAGCTTTCTTT. This encodes CASTLGRNTEAFF.

This sequence joins TRBV27 and TRBJ1-2, with no clear D. This CDR3 comprises 13 residues. Per germline, CDR1 MNHEY and CDR2 SMNVEV (reference sequence). V lost 6 bases to trimming and J lost 2 bases, with 10 bases between them. CDR3: CASRERRNYGYTF. The CDR3 DNA sequence: TGTGCCAGCAGGGAGAGGCGGAACTATGGCTACACCTTC.

This clone ranks as medium-sized (0.01 to 0.1%). This chain joins TRBV2 and TRBJ2-3; 8 bases are shared with TRBD2. The germline gives CDR1 SNHLY, CDR2 FYNNEI. Trimming at V came to 3 bases and at J to 6 bases, leaving 8 bases not matched to a gene. The CDR3 covers 15 residues. The CDR3 loop reads CASSEIGTSWDTQYF. Here the CDR3 DNA reads TGTGCCAGCAGTGAGATTGGGACTAGTTGGGATACGCAGTATTTT.